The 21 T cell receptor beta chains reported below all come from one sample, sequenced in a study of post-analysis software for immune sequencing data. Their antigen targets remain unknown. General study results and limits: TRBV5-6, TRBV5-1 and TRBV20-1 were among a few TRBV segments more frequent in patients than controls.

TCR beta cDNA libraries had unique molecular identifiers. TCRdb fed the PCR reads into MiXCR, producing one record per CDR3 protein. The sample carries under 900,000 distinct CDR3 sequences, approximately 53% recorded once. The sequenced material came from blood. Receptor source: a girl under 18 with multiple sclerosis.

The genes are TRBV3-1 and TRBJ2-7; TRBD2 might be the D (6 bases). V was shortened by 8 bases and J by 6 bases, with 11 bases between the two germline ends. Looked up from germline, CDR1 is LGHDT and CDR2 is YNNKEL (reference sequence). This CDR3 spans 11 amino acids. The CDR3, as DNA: TGTGCCAGCCGTACGGGGGTCGAGCAGTACTTC. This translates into CASRTGVEQYF.

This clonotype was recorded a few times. The CDR3 is CASSRDGYNEQFF. CDR3 DNA sequence: TGCGCCAGCAGCAGGGACGGATACAATGAGCAGTTCTTC. J is TRBJ2-1 and V is TRBV5-1; D is perhaps TRBD1 or TRBD2 (5 bases each). Germline-derived CDR1 and CDR2 are SGHRS and YFSETQ. V lost 4 bases to trimming and J lost 4 bases, with 9 bases between them. CDR3 size: 13 residues.

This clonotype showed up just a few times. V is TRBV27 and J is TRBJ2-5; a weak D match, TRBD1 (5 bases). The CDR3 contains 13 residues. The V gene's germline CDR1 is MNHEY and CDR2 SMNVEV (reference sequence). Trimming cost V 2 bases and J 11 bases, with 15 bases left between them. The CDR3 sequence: CASSLTQDGQQYF. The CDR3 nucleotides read TGTGCCAGCAGTTTAACACAGGACGGGCAGCAGTACTTC.

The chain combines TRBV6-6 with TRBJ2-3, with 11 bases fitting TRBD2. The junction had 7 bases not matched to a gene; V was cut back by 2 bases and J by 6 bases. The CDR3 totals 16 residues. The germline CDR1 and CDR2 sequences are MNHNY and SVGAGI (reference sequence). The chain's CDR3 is CASSYPTSGGLDTQYF. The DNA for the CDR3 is TGTGCCAGCAGTTACCCCACTAGCGGGGGCCTTGATACGCAGTATTTT.

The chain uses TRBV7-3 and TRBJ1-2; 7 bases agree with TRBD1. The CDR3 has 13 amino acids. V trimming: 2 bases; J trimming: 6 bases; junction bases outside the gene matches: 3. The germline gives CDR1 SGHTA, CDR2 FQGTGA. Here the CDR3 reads CASSLGQDHGYTF. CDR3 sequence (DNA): TGTGCCAGCAGCTTAGGACAGGACCATGGCTACACCTTC.

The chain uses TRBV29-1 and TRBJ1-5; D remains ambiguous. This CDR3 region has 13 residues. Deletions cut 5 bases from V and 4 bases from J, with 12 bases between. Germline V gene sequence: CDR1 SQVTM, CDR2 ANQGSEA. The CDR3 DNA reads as TGCAGCGTTATCGTGTCGAGGAATCAGCCCCAGCATTTT. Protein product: CSVIVSRNQPQHF.

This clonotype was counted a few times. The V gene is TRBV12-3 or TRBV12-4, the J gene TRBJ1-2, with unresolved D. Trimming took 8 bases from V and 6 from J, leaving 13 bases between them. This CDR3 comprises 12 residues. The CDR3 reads CASRRLPNGYTF. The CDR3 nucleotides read TGTGCCAGCCGTCGACTCCCGAATGGCTACACCTTC.

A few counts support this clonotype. The CDR3 bases are TGTGCCAGCAGTTCTAGTACAGGGGACGGCTACACCTTC. Translation: CASSSSTGDGYTF. The J gene is TRBJ1-2, the V gene TRBV6-6; 7 bases are a match to TRBD1. This CDR3 contains 13 residues. V lost 4 bases to trimming and J lost 8 bases; unmatched junction nucleotides: 7. The germline V gene has CDR1 MNHNY and CDR2 SVGAGI (reference sequence).

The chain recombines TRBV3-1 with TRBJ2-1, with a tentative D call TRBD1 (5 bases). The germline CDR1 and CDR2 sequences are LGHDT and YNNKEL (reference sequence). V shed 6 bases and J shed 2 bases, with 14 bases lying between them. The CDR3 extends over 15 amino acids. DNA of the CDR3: TGTGCCAGCAGTCCGCAGGGCTCCCCCTACAATGAGCAGTTCTTC. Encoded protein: CASSPQGSPYNEQFF.

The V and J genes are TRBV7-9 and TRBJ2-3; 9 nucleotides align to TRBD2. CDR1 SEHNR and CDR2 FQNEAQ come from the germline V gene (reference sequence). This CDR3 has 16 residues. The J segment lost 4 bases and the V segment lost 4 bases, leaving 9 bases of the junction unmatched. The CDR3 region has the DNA TGTGCCAGCAGCTCCTTTAGCGGGAGTGGGTCAGATACGCAGTATTTT. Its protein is CASSSFSGSGSDTQYF.

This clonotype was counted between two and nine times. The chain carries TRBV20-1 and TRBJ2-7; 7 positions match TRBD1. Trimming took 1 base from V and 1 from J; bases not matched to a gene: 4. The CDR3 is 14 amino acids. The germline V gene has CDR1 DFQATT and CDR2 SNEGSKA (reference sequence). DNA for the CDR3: TGCAGTGCTAGAGGTACAGGGGTATCCTACGAGCAGTACTTC. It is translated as CSARGTGVSYEQYF.

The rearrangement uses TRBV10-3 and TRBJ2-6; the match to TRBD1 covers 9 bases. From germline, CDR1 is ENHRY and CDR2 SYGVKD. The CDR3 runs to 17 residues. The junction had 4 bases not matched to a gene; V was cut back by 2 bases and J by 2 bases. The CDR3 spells CAISEATGGPGANVLTF. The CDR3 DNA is TGTGCCATCAGTGAGGCAACAGGGGGCCCTGGGGCCAACGTCCTGACTTTC.

The CDR3 reads CASSLTTGNEQYF. For the CDR3, the DNA is TGTGCCAGCAGCTTGACTACTGGAAATGAGCAGTACTTC. The chain combines TRBV5-6 with TRBJ2-5; D is undetermined. Looked up from germline, CDR1 is SGHDT and CDR2 is YYEEEE. Trimming took off 1 base at V and 11 bases at J, with 15 bases between the two ends. This CDR3 spans 13 amino acids.

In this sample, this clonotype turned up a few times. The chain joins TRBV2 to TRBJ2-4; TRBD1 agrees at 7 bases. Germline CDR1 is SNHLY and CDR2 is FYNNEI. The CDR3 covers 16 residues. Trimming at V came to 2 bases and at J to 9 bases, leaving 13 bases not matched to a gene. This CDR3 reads CASSERGARGLSIQYF. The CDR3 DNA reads TGTGCCAGCAGTGAACGAGGGGCGAGGGGGCTTAGCATTCAGTACTTC.

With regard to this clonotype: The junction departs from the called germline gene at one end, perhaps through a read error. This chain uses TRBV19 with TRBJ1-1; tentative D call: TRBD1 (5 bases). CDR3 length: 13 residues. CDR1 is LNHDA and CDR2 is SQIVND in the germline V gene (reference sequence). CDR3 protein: CASTDSLNTEAFF. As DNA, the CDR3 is TGTGCGAGTACCGACAGTTTGAACACTGAAGCTTTCTTT.

This chain's CDR3 is CSARTPPAETQYF. For the CDR3, the DNA is TGCAGTGCTAGAACTCCTCCGGCCGAGACCCAGTACTTC. The V gene is TRBV20-1, the J gene TRBJ2-5; D not resolved. The V end lost 2 bases, the J end lost 5 bases, and 12 bases lay between the germline ends. This CDR3 is 13 amino acids long. Germline loops: CDR1 DFQATT, CDR2 SNEGSKA (reference sequence).

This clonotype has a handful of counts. CDR3 DNA sequence: TGCAGCGTTGCCCCTCATACGCAGTATTTT. Its translation: CSVAPHTQYF. The rearrangement uses TRBV29-1 and TRBJ2-3; no reliable D call. The CDR3 is 10 amino acids. V lost 4 bases, J lost 7 bases, and 6 bases lay in between. Germline V gene sequence: CDR1 SQVTM, CDR2 ANQGSEA.

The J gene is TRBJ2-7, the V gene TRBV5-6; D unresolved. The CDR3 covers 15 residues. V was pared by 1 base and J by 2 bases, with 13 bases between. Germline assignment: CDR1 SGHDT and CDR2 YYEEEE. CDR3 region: CASSLSATVTYEQYF. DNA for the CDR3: TGTGCCAGCAGCTTGTCGGCGACCGTGACCTACGAGCAGTACTTC.

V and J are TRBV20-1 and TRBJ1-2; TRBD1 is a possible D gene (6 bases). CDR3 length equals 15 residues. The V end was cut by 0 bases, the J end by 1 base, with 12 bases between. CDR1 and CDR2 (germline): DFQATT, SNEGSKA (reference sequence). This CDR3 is CSAREWGGGNYGYTF. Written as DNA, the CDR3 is TGCAGTGCTAGAGAGTGGGGGGGCGGTAACTATGGCTACACCTTC.

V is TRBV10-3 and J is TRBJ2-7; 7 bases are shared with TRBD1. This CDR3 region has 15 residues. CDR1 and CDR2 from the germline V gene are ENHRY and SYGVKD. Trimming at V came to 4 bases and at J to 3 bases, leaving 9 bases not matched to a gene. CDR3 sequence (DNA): TGTGCCATCAGTGTAACAGGGGACCCCGTCTACGAGCAGTACTTC. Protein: CAISVTGDPVYEQYF.

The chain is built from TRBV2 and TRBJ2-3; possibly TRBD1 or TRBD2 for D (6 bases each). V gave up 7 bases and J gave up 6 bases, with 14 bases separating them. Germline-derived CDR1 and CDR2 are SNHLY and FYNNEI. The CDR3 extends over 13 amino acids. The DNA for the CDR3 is TGTGCCAGCAAGGGGGGTCGAGGGGATACGCAGTATTTT. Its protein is CASKGGRGDTQYF.